Below, 16 T cell receptor beta chains from the same sample are listed, as sequenced in a study of identical twins. A single record per CDR3 protein comes from TCRdb applying MiXCR to the 5' RACE reads. In the table there are fewer than 650,000 distinct CDR3 sequences, less than 9% of which are singletons. The sample also formed part of further work on yellow fever vaccine responses in identical twins.

Sequences were obtained from PBMCs. Receptor source: a woman younger than 35 in good health.

The chain recombines TRBV20-1 with TRBJ1-1; D is unresolved. The germline V gene has CDR1 DFQATT and CDR2 SNEGSKA (reference sequence). The CDR3 consists of 13 residues. CDR3 DNA sequence: TGCAGCCGGCGAATCATCCCGAACACTGAAGCTTTCTTT. Amino acid sequence: CSRRIIPNTEAFF.

J is TRBJ2-3 and V is TRBV4-1; 7 bases line up with TRBD1. The V gene's germline CDR1 is MGHRA and CDR2 YSYEKL. The V and J ends lost 4 bases and 0 bases, in that order; junction bases with no gene match: 10. The CDR3 covers 17 residues. Written as DNA, the CDR3 is TGCGCCAGCAGCCCCGCTGGGCAGGGGGTTAGCACAGATACGCAGTATTTT. Amino acid sequence: CASSPAGQGVSTDTQYF.

The chain combines TRBV3-1 with TRBJ2-1; 8 bases are shared with TRBD2. This CDR3 is 15 amino acids long. The V and J ends lost 3 bases and 7 bases, in that order; junction bases with no gene match: 8. The germline V gene encodes CDR1 LGHDT and CDR2 YNNKEL (reference sequence). CDR3 residues: CASSQVGLESNEQFF. In DNA, the CDR3 is TGTGCCAGCAGCCAGGTGGGACTAGAGTCTAATGAGCAGTTCTTC.

In this sample, this clonotype turned up a few times. This sequence joins TRBV4-1 and TRBJ2-1, with 8 bases fitting TRBD1. This CDR3 comprises 16 residues. With V trimmed by 0 bases and J by 7 bases, 8 bases remained unmatched. Germline CDR1 is MGHRA and CDR2 is YSYEKL. This chain's CDR3 is CASSQDPGQGRNEQFF. The CDR3 region has the DNA TGCGCCAGCAGCCAAGATCCCGGACAGGGAAGGAATGAGCAGTTCTTC.

This clonotype was recorded many times. The J gene is TRBJ1-2, the V gene TRBV12-3 or TRBV12-4, with TRBD1 matching 8 bases. Unmatched junction bases numbered 6, after V lost 6 bases and J lost 3 bases. CDR3 length equals 14 residues. The CDR3 DNA follows: TGTGCCAGCAGGGCGGACAGGGCGGACTATGGCTACACCTTC. This codes for CASRADRADYGYTF.

This clonotype occurred a few times. The chain employs TRBV7-6 and TRBJ2-7, with 10 bases matching TRBD2. V dropped 4 bases and J dropped 6; count of bases not matched to a gene: 9. The CDR3 runs to 15 residues. Germline CDR1 and CDR2: SGHVS and FNYEAQ. CDR3 bases: TGTGCCAGCAGCTCTCCTAGCGGGAGTCCCTCCGAGCAGTACTTC. It translates to CASSSPSGSPSEQYF.

This clonotype was counted a few times. This chain uses TRBV7-3 with TRBJ2-1; the match to TRBD2 covers 14 bases. The V and J ends lost 1 base and 5 bases, in that order; junction bases with no gene match: 7. The V gene's germline CDR1 is SGHTA and CDR2 FQGTGA. The CDR3 sequence is 18 residues long. The CDR3 is CASSLNPGTSGSDNEQFF. The CDR3 DNA reads as TGTGCCAGCAGCTTAAACCCCGGGACTAGCGGGAGTGACAATGAGCAGTTCTTC.

This clonotype was seen a few times. The chain is built from TRBV13 and TRBJ2-1; TRBD2 agrees at 14 bases. The CDR3 is 15 residues long. Germline CDR1 is PRHDT and CDR2 is FYEKMQ (reference sequence). Trimming cost V 5 bases and J 8 bases; bases outside gene matches: 5. CDR3 sequence: CASSRTSGRYYEQFF. CDR3 DNA: TGTGCCAGCAGCCGGACTAGCGGGAGGTACTATGAGCAGTTCTTC.

The chain has TRBV4-1 and TRBJ2-3; 12 positions agree with TRBD2. The J segment lost 8 bases and the V segment lost 0 bases, leaving 6 bases of the junction unmatched. This CDR3 region has 16 residues. Germline lookup yields CDR1 MGHRA and CDR2 YSYEKL. The CDR3, as DNA: TGCGCCAGCAGCCAAGAACCTAGCGGGGGGGCCGGTACGCAGTATTTT. It encodes CASSQEPSGGAGTQYF.

This clonotype occurred a few times. The CDR3 region is CASSTGTGLNTGELFF. DNA of the CDR3: TGCGCCAGCAGCACTGGGACAGGATTGAACACCGGGGAGCTGTTTTTT. The chain links TRBV5-1 to TRBJ2-2; 8 bases match TRBD1. This CDR3 is 16 amino acids long. V lost 4 bases and J lost 1; bases outside the gene matches: 6. CDR1 is SGHRS, CDR2 YFSETQ, per germline.

The V call is TRBV20-1, the J call TRBJ2-7; D possibly corresponds to TRBD2 (6 bases). The V gene's germline CDR1 is DFQATT and CDR2 SNEGSKA (reference sequence). The CDR3 is 16 residues long. Trimming stripped 0 bases from V and 0 bases from J, with 15 bases between. The CDR3 spells CSARDHASASSYEQYV. The CDR3 nucleotides read TGCAGTGCTAGAGATCATGCTAGCGCAAGCTCCTACGAGCAGTACGTC.

This clonotype was seen a handful of times. V and J are TRBV28 and TRBJ1-1; TRBD1 matches 8 bases. Germline CDR1 and CDR2: MDHEN and SYDVKM. This CDR3 comprises 16 residues. V dropped 0 bases and J dropped 8; count of bases not matched to a gene: 11. CDR3 sequence (DNA): TGTGCCAGCAGTTTATGGGTGCAGGGGGCGCGTCAAGAAGCTTTCTTT. Translated: CASSLWVQGARQEAFF.

This clonotype was counted a few times. The chain uses TRBV7-8 and TRBJ1-1; perhaps TRBD1 as D (5 bases). Deletions cut 5 bases from V and 5 bases from J, with 15 bases between. The CDR3 has 14 amino acids. CDR1 and CDR2 from the germline V gene are SGHVS and FQNEAQ. The chain's CDR3 is CASSMGGVRTEAFF. The CDR3 bases are TGTGCCAGCAGCATGGGGGGGGTGAGGACTGAAGCTTTCTTT.

Only a few counts were recorded for this clonotype. V gene TRBV7-3 combines with J gene TRBJ2-7, with D possibly matching TRBD2 (5 bases). CDR1 and CDR2 from the germline V gene are SGHTA and FQGTGA. Trimming shortened V by 4 bases and J by 6 bases, and 13 bases separated the two germline ends. The CDR3 has 13 residues. The CDR3: CASSSSGVGEQYF. CDR3 in DNA: TGTGCCAGCAGCTCCAGCGGAGTAGGCGAGCAGTACTTC.

This clonotype was seen more than once but under ten times. The rearrangement joins TRBV29-1 to TRBJ2-7; D gene unclear. The length of the CDR3 is 12 residues. Germline V gene sequence: CDR1 SQVTM, CDR2 ANQGSEA. Trimming removed 4 bases at V and 3 bases at J, with 10 bases between. The CDR3 nucleotides are TGCAGCGTTGGTAGGACGGACTACGAGCAGTACTTC. This codes for CSVGRTDYEQYF.

To note about this clonotype: The junction differs from germline at one of its ends, possibly a read error. The CDR3 spells CTSSLSRRSYNEQFF. The CDR3 DNA follows: TGTACCAGCAGCTTGAGCCGACGCTCCTACAATGAGCAGTTCTTC. This sequence joins TRBV11-3 and TRBJ2-1; no definite D call. Germline V gives CDR1 SGHNT, CDR2 YENEEA. The CDR3 sequence is 15 residues long. Based on the CDR3 plus reference TRBV11-3 and TRBJ2-1, the full variable domain is EAGVVQSPRYKIIEKKQPVAFWCNPISGHNTLYWYLQNLGQGPELLIRYENEEAVDDSQLPKDRFSAERLKGVDSTLKIQPAELGDSAVYLCTSSLSRRSYNEQFFGPGTRLTVL.